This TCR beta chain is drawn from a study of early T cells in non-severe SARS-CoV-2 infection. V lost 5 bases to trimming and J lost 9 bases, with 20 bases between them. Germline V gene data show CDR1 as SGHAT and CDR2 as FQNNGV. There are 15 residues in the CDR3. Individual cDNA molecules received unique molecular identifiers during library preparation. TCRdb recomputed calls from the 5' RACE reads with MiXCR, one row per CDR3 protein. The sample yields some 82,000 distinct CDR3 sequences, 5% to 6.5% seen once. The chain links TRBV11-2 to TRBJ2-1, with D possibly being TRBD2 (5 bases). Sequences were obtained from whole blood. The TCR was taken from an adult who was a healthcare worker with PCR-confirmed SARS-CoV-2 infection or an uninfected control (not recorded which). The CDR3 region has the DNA TGTGCCAGCAGCCCAAAAACGGAGGCGAAATTTGAGCAGTTCTTC. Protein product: CASSPKTEAKFEQFF. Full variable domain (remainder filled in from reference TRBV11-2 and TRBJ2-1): EAGVAQSPRYKIIEKRQSVAFWCNPISGHATLYWYQQILGQGPKLLIQFQNNGVVDDSQLPKDRFSAERLKGVDSTLKIQPAKLEDSAVYLCASSPKTEAKFEQFFGPGTRLTVL.